This record covers a single TCR beta chain. Within Nashville, Tennessee resided all donors, each a Caucasian adult. The CDR3 has 16 residues. Germline CDR1 SGHRS, CDR2 YFSETQ. The junction had 9 bases not matched to a gene; V was cut back by 4 bases and J by 0 bases. This record belongs to a study of shared clonotypes between healthy human individuals. This was a deep-level run. For every subset, genomic DNA was evenly distributed across several immunoSEQ plates. Measured with immunoSEQ multiplex PCR; TCRdb has only the in-frame clones, and not every one. The sample includes about 450,000 clones, roughly three quarters of them seen just once.

J is TRBJ2-7 and V is TRBV5-1, with 8 positions matching TRBD2. The sample taken for sequencing was PBMCs. The TCR sequence derives from a woman aged 40 to 50 in good health. Some clones in this sample may be carry-over from other donors' samples. CDR3: CASSTRTSRSSYEQYF. The CDR3 DNA reads as TGCGCCAGCAGCACTAGGACTAGCCGTAGCTCCTACGAGCAGTACTTC.